This TCR beta chain was identified during a study of blood T cell repertoires in COVID-19. Study as a whole: Nucleic acid was either cDNA or gDNA, and it came from T cells, B-cell-depleted T cells, or PBMCs.

For recovered donors of Cohort 3, there were two negative PCRs, clearance, or symptom resolution. Germline-derived CDR1 and CDR2 are MGHDK and SYGVNS. The CDR3 extends over 14 amino acids. Between the trimmed V and J ends, which lost 6 bases and 3 bases, there was a span of 12 bases. Only in-frame clones appear in the TCRdb table, and some are missing; sequencing was by immunoSEQ multiplex PCR. The profile covers approximately 160,000 clones, with roughly 80% appearing a single time and about 7.2% taken by the ten largest. This TCR derives from a man between 45 and 60 years old who had recovered from COVID-19. The V and J genes are TRBV25-1 and TRBJ1-3; D is unresolved. Sequenced: PBMCs or T cells enriched from blood (not recorded which). CDR3: CASREKGVGNTIYF. The CDR3 coding sequence is TGTGCCAGCAGAGAAAAGGGAGTTGGAAACACCATATATTTT.